A single sample is the source of the 31 T cell receptor beta chains below, sequenced in a study of OX40 agonist ivuxolimab in advanced cancers. Sequencing used immunoSEQ multiplex PCR; TCRdb keeps in-frame clones, though not all of them. The data contain some 64,000 clones, 83% of them seen just once; the ten biggest clones take up 0.7%. The sample was CD4+ or CD8+ T cells sorted from blood, taken in a trial of the OX40 agonist ivuxolimab. Source of these receptors: an adult with an advanced solid tumor such as melanoma, head and neck, liver or kidney cancer.

In its sample, this clone was seen a few times. The rearrangement links TRBV2 to TRBJ2-3; tentatively, D is TRBD1 (5 bases). Germline V CDR1 and CDR2: SNHLY, FYNNEI. CDR3 length: 14 residues. Trimming left V 1 base short and J 5 bases short, with 10 bases between. The CDR3 DNA is TGTGCCAGCAGTGAAGAGGGGTCCGGAGATACGCAGTATTTT. Protein sequence: CASSEEGSGDTQYF.

This chain joins TRBV7-4 and TRBJ1-2; TRBD1 aligns across 7 bases. Germline V CDR1 and CDR2: SGHVT, SQSDAQ. Losses at the gene ends were 4 bases for V and 7 bases for J; bases not matched to a gene: 3. The CDR3 sequence is 12 residues long. This CDR3 reads CASSSTGFGYTF. Here the CDR3 DNA reads TGTGCCAGCAGCTCGACAGGGTTTGGCTACACCTTC.

The CDR3 nucleotides are TGTGCCAGCAGCCTGGTTCCGGCGGCGGCCTACGAGCAGTACTTC. This encodes CASSLVPAAAYEQYF. The chain uses TRBV5-6 and TRBJ2-7; D unclear. Germline CDR1 SGHDT, CDR2 YYEEEE. V was clipped by 4 bases and J by 2 bases, with 16 bases between them. The CDR3 is 15 residues long.

The chain combines TRBV2 with TRBJ2-4, with unresolved D. Per the germline V gene, CDR1 is SNHLY and CDR2 is FYNNEI. This CDR3 contains 12 residues. Trimming removed 6 bases from V and 8 bases from J, with 11 bases in between. The CDR3 bases are TGTGCCAGCAGGGCCCGGTCGGACATTCAGTACTTC. Its translation is CASRARSDIQYF.

This rearrangement joins TRBV14 to TRBJ1-6, with D possibly TRBD1 on 6 matching bases. The germline gives CDR1 SGHDN, CDR2 FVKESK. This CDR3 has 17 residues. V shed 2 bases and J shed 10 bases, with 21 bases lying between them. The CDR3 DNA follows: TGTGCCAGCAGCCAACCGCGCCGGGGGGCGGTGGGATCACCCCTCCACTTT. Amino acids: CASSQPRRGAVGSPLHF. The variable domain in full, with the rest retrieved from reference TRBV14 and TRBJ1-6, is EAGVTQFPSHSVIEKGQTVTLRCDPISGHDNLYWYRRVMGKEIKFLLHFVKESKQDESGMPNNRFLAERTGGTYSTLKVQPAELEDSGVYFCASSQPRRGAVGSPLHFGNGTRLTVT.

The chain employs TRBV20-1 and TRBJ2-3; D is ambiguous. The CDR3 length is 11 residues. Germline V CDR1 and CDR2: DFQATT, SNEGSKA (reference sequence). V dropped 3 bases and J dropped 5 bases, with 6 bases sitting between them. The CDR3 DNA reads TGCAGTGCTAGGGCGGTAGATACGCAGTATTTT. It yields the protein CSARAVDTQYF.

The genes are TRBV2 and TRBJ1-5; D is perhaps TRBD1 (6 bases). CDR3 length: 15 residues. Germline CDR1 SNHLY, CDR2 FYNNEI. Trimming removed 7 bases from V and 4 bases from J, with 17 bases in between. The CDR3 protein is CASTKTGLGNQPQHF. The CDR3 DNA reads as TGTGCCAGCACCAAAACAGGGTTGGGTAATCAGCCCCAGCATTTT. The full variable domain, completed using reference TRBV2 and TRBJ1-5, is EPEVTQTPSHQVTQMGQEVILRCVPISNHLYFYWYRQILGQKVEFLVSFYNNEISEKSEIFDDQFSVERPDGSNFTLKIRSTKLEDSAMYFCASTKTGLGNQPQHFGDGTRLSIL.

V is TRBV6-1 and J is TRBJ1-3; a weak D match, TRBD1 (5 bases). V dropped 7 bases and J dropped 1 base, with 11 bases sitting between them. Per the germline V gene, CDR1 is MNHNS and CDR2 is SASEGT. The CDR3 is 14 amino acids. The CDR3 DNA reads as TGTGCCAGCACCCTGGACATTTCTGGAAACACCATATATTTT. Translating it yields CASTLDISGNTIYF.

This clone appeared many times. This chain joins TRBV2 and TRBJ1-3; a weak D match, TRBD1 (5 bases). V lost 6 bases to trimming and J lost 2 bases, with 11 bases between them. Germline lookup yields CDR1 SNHLY and CDR2 FYNNEI. CDR3 length: 14 amino acids. The CDR3 loop is CASRPQGPGNTIYF. The CDR3 DNA reads TGTGCCAGCAGACCCCAGGGCCCTGGAAACACCATATATTTT.

The CDR3 DNA reads TGTGCCAGCAGCGATAAGGTGTCGGAGACCCAGTACTTC. Protein: CASSDKVSETQYF. The J gene is TRBJ2-5, the V gene TRBV5-4, with D unclear. The CDR3 runs 13 residues. CDR1 and CDR2 from the germline V gene are SGHNT and YYREEE (reference sequence). V lost 4 bases and J lost 5, with 12 bases in between.

V usage is TRBV2 and J usage is TRBJ2-7; D perhaps matches TRBD2 (5 bases). Germline CDR1 reads SNHLY; CDR2 reads FYNNEI. The CDR3 length is 13 residues. V lost 4 bases to trimming and J lost 7 bases, with 14 bases between them. CDR3 in amino acids: CASSGTATGEQYF. The CDR3 DNA follows: TGTGCCAGCAGTGGAACAGCTACGGGGGAGCAGTACTTC.

The chain combines TRBV11-2 with TRBJ2-3; tentatively, D is TRBD1 or TRBD2 (5 bases each). The CDR3 sequence is 16 residues long. Germline assignment: CDR1 SGHAT and CDR2 FQNNGV. V lost 5 bases and J 0 bases, leaving 15 bases between the germline ends. CDR3: CASSPLGDPSTDTQYF. For the CDR3, the DNA is TGTGCCAGCAGCCCTCTGGGGGACCCGAGCACAGATACGCAGTATTTT.

V usage is TRBV6-1 and J usage is TRBJ2-7, with 7 nucleotides matching TRBD1. The CDR3 totals 14 residues. Germline CDR1 MNHNS, CDR2 SASEGT. The V and J ends lost 6 bases and 2 bases, in that order; junction bases with no gene match: 7. CDR3 DNA sequence: TGTGCCAGCAGCCCCGGGACAGTACCCTACGAGCAGTACTTC. This gives the protein CASSPGTVPYEQYF.

Here the CDR3 DNA reads TGTGCCAGCAGTGTAAGGGGGGCTGGTAATTCACCCCTCCACTTT. It codes for CASSVRGAGNSPLHF. J is TRBJ1-6 and V is TRBV2; D may be TRBD1 (6 bases). CDR3 length: 15 residues. Germline lookup yields CDR1 SNHLY and CDR2 FYNNEI. V dropped 4 bases and J dropped 6 bases, with 13 bases sitting between them.

This clone was seen just once. This chain joins TRBV9 and TRBJ1-1, with 10 nucleotides matching TRBD1. The CDR3 loop spans 16 amino acids. The germline CDR1 and CDR2 sequences are SGDLS and YYNGEE. Trimming cost V 2 bases and J 5 bases; bases outside gene matches: 9. The CDR3 protein is CASSVSGDRGATEAFF. Here the CDR3 DNA reads TGTGCCAGCAGCGTCTCGGGGGACAGGGGTGCGACTGAAGCTTTCTTT.

In this sample, this clone turned up once. The V call is TRBV7-3, the J call TRBJ1-1; no clear D gene. The V gene lost 0 bases and the J gene lost 7 bases, with 9 bases spanning the gap. This CDR3 comprises 13 residues. Germline values: CDR1 SGHTA, CDR2 FQGTGA. The CDR3 loop reads CASSLTGRGEAFF. The CDR3 nucleotides read TGTGCCAGCAGCTTAACTGGGCGGGGTGAAGCTTTCTTT.

The genes are TRBV2 and TRBJ2-7, with 9 bases lining up with TRBD1. With 6 bases clipped from V and 2 bases from J, the junction kept 2 bases outside the gene matches. The CDR3 has 13 amino acids. From germline, CDR1 is SNHLY and CDR2 FYNNEI. CDR3 coding DNA: TGTGCCAGCAGGGACAGGGGACCCTACGAGCAGTACTTC. This translates into CASRDRGPYEQYF.

The V gene is TRBV5-6, the J gene TRBJ2-7, with D possibly matching TRBD1 (6 bases). Trimming took off 3 bases at V and 2 bases at J, with 12 bases between the two ends. Germline V gives CDR1 SGHDT, CDR2 YYEEEE. The CDR3 spans 14 residues. The CDR3 region is CASSYKDRPYEQYF. CDR3 nucleotides: TGTGCCAGCAGCTATAAGGACAGACCCTACGAGCAGTACTTC.

The gene calls are TRBV27 and TRBJ1-4, with D perhaps matching TRBD1 (6 bases). CDR3 size: 18 residues. The ends were cut back, 6 bases at V and 4 bases at J, with 24 bases in the middle. Germline V gene lookup returns CDR1 MNHEY and CDR2 SMNVEV (reference sequence). DNA of the CDR3: TGTGCCAGCAGAAGCAGGGGCTCTCCCCTTGGGGGTAATGAAAAACTGTTTTTT. Protein product: CASRSRGSPLGGNEKLFF.

The chain links TRBV7-7 to TRBJ1-4; D is perhaps TRBD1 (6 bases). Trimming stripped 8 bases from V and 5 bases from J, with 15 bases between. Germline loops: CDR1 SSHAT, CDR2 FNYEAQ (reference sequence). The CDR3 consists of 14 residues. For the CDR3, the DNA is TGTGCCAGCGGCAGGGGCCATAGGAATGAAAAACTGTTTTTT. Translation gives CASGRGHRNEKLFF.

This clone was observed a few times. The chain combines TRBV7-9 with TRBJ1-5; 8 bases line up with TRBD1. CDR1 and CDR2 from the germline V gene are SEHNR and FQNEAQ (reference sequence). Germline trimming cut 5 bases from V and 3 bases from J; bases unmatched to any gene: 6. The CDR3 is 15 amino acids. CDR3 sequence reads: CASSLTGAINQPQHF. In DNA form, the CDR3 reads TGTGCCAGCAGCCTGACAGGGGCCATCAATCAGCCCCAGCATTTT.

Only a few counts were recorded for this clone. The chain joins TRBV27 to TRBJ1-6; D not resolved. The germline gives CDR1 MNHEY, CDR2 SMNVEV (reference sequence). Trimming took 1 base from V and 7 from J, leaving 5 bases between them. The CDR3 has 13 residues. The DNA for the CDR3 is TGTGCCAGCAGTTTATTTGGAAATTCACCCCTCCACTTT. It specifies CASSLFGNSPLHF.

V usage is TRBV5-4 and J usage is TRBJ1-2; 8 nucleotides match TRBD1. Germline CDR1 reads SGHNT; CDR2 reads YYREEE (reference sequence). The CDR3 runs to 14 residues. The J segment lost 6 bases and the V segment lost 3 bases, leaving 7 bases of the junction unmatched. The CDR3 nucleotides are TGTGCCAGCAGCTCGGGACAGGAAATGCATGGCTACACCTTC. Its protein product is CASSSGQEMHGYTF.

This rearrangement joins TRBV19 to TRBJ1-5; 9 bases agree with TRBD1. The CDR3 totals 15 residues. The J segment lost 5 bases and the V segment lost 7 bases, leaving 9 bases of the junction unmatched. Looked up from germline, CDR1 is LNHDA and CDR2 is SQIVND (reference sequence). CDR3: CASNNAGTGYQPQHF. CDR3 bases: TGTGCCAGTAACAATGCCGGGACAGGGTATCAGCCCCAGCATTTT. Combining the CDR3 with reference TRBV19 and TRBJ1-5 gives the whole variable domain DGGITQSPKYLFRKEGQNVTLSCEQNLNHDAMYWYRQDPGQGLRLIYYSQIVNDFQKGDIAEGYSVSREKKESFPLTVTSAQKNPTAFYLCASNNAGTGYQPQHFGDGTRLSIL.

The CDR3 region is CATSREMNTEAFF. DNA of the CDR3: TGTGCCACCAGCAGAGAAATGAACACTGAAGCTTTCTTT. The chain combines TRBV15 with TRBJ1-1; D is ambiguous. Trimming took off 0 bases at V and 0 bases at J, with 2 bases between the two ends. The CDR3 loop spans 13 amino acids. Germline lookup yields CDR1 LNHNV and CDR2 YYDKDF (reference sequence).

V usage is TRBV7-2 and J usage is TRBJ2-1; the D gene could be TRBD1 or TRBD2 (6 bases each). Germline loops: CDR1 SGHTA, CDR2 FQGNSA. Deletions cut 1 base from V and 8 bases from J, with 15 bases between. The CDR3 has 15 amino acids. This chain's CDR3 is CASSLVGGGGYEQFF. In DNA form, the CDR3 reads TGTGCCAGCAGCTTAGTTGGCGGAGGGGGGTATGAGCAGTTCTTC.

The CDR3 coding sequence is TGTGCCAGCAGCCGCGACTCGTTAGCGGGGGGGAAGGCCGGGGAGCTGTTTTTT. It is translated as CASSRDSLAGGKAGELFF. V usage is TRBV5-4 and J usage is TRBJ2-2; TRBD2 matches at 11 bases. Per germline, CDR1 SGHNT and CDR2 YYREEE (reference sequence). The V segment lost 4 bases and the J segment 6 bases; nucleotides outside the gene matches: 14. The CDR3 is 18 residues long.

J is TRBJ2-1 and V is TRBV11-3; 13 bases align to TRBD2. CDR3 length equals 16 residues. Germline assignment: CDR1 SGHNT and CDR2 YENEEA. Losses at the gene ends were 1 base for V and 4 bases for J; bases not matched to a gene: 1. The CDR3 DNA is TGTGCCAGCAGCTTAGGACTAGCGGGAGGTTACAATGAGCAGTTCTTC. Translated, it gives CASSLGLAGGYNEQFF.

The rearrangement joins TRBV5-1 to TRBJ2-1, with a possible D match to TRBD1 (6 bases). With 4 bases removed from V and 3 bases from J, the gap between germline ends came to 14 bases. Germline CDR1 reads SGHRS; CDR2 reads YFSETQ. This CDR3 is built from 15 residues. CDR3 coding DNA: TGCGCCAGCAGCCCGGGTGGGGGCCGCTACAATGAGCAGTTCTTC. This sequence encodes CASSPGGGRYNEQFF.

The chain carries TRBV6-4 and TRBJ2-5; D unresolved. Trimming left V 5 bases short and J 1 base short, with 8 bases between. The CDR3 is made up of 13 amino acids. Germline CDR1 is MRHNA and CDR2 is SNTAGT. For the CDR3, the DNA is TGTGCCAGCAGTTCTGTAATCCAAGAGACCCAGTACTTC. This sequence encodes CASSSVIQETQYF.

The chain joins TRBV9 to TRBJ2-1; TRBD1 matches 8 bases. V was clipped by 0 bases and J by 6 bases; unmatched bases: 8. This CDR3 has 16 residues. Germline V gene lookup returns CDR1 SGDLS and CDR2 YYNGEE. The CDR3 region has the DNA TGTGCCAGCAGCGTAGGAGTCCGACAGGGGAGCAATGAGCAGTTCTTC. Residues: CASSVGVRQGSNEQFF.